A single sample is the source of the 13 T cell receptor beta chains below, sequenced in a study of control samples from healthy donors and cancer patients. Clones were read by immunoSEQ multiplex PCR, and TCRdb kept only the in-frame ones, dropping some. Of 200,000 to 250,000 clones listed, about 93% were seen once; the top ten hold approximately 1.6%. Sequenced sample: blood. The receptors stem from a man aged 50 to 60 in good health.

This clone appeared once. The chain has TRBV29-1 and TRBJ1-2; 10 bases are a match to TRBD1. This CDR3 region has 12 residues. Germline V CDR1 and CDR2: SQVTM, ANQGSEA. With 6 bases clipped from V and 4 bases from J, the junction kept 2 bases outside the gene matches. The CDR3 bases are TGCAGCGTGGGGACAGGGGTCTATGGCTACACCTTC. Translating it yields CSVGTGVYGYTF.

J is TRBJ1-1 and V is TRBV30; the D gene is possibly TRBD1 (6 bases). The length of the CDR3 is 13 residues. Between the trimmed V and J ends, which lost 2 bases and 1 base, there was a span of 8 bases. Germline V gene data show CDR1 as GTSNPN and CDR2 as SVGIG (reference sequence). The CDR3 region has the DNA TGTGCCTGGAGTCGGGGGCAGAACACTGAAGCTTTCTTT. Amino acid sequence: CAWSRGQNTEAFF.

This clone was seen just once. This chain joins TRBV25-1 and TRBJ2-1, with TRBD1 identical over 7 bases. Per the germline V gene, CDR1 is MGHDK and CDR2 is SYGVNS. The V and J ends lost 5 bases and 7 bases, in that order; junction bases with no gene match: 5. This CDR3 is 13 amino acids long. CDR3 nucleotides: TGTGCCAGCAGTTATACAGGGGAGAATGAGCAGTTCTTC. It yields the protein CASSYTGENEQFF.

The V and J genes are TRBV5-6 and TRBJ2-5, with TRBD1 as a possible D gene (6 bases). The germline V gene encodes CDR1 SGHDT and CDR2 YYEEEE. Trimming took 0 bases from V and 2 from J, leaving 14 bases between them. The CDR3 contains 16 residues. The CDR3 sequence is CASSLARQGLQETQYF. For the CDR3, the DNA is TGTGCCAGCAGCTTGGCCCGGCAGGGGTTACAAGAGACCCAGTACTTC.

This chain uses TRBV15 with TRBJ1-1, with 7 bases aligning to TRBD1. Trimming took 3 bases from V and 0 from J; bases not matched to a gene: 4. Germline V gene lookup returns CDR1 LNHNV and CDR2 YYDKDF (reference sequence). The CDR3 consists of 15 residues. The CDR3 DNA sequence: TGTGCCACCAGCAGGACAGGGAACATGAACACTGAAGCTTTCTTT. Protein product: CATSRTGNMNTEAFF. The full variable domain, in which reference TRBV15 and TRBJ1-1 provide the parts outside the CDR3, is DAMVIQNPRYQVTQFGKPVTLSCSQTLNHNVMYWYQQKSSQAPKLLFHYYDKDFNNEADTPDNFQSRRPNTSFCFLDIRSPGLGDTAMYLCATSRTGNMNTEAFFGQGTRLTVV.

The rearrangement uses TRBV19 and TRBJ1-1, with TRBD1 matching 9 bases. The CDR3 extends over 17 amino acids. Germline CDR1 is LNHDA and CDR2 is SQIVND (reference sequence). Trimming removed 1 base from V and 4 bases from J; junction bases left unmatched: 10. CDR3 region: CASSIGIETGGVTEAFF. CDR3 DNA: TGTGCCAGTAGTATAGGGATAGAGACAGGGGGAGTCACTGAAGCTTTCTTT.

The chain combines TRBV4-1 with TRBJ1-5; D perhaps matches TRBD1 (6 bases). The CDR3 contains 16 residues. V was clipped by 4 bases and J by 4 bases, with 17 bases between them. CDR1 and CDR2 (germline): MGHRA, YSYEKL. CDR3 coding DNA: TGCGCCAGCAGCCCCCGTAGCAGGGACATGAATCAGCCCCAGCATTTT. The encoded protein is CASSPRSRDMNQPQHF.

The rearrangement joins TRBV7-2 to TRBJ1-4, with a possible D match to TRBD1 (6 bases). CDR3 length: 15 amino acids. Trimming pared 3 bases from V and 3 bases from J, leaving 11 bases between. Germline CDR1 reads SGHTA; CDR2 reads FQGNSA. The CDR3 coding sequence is TGTGCCAGCAGCTTCGGGGGGCAGTCTAATGAAAAACTGTTTTTT. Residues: CASSFGGQSNEKLFF.

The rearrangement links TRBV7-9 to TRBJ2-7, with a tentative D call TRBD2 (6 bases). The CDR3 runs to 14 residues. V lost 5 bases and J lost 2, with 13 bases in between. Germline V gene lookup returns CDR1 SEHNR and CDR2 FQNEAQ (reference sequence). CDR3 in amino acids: CASSLTGSAYEQYF. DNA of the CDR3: TGTGCCAGCAGCCTGACCGGGAGTGCCTACGAGCAGTACTTC.

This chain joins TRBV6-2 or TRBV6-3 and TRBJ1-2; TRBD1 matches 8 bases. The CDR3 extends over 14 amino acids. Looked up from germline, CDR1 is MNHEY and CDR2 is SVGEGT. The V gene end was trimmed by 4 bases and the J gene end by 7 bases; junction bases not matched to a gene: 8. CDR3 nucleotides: TGTGCCAGCAGTTTTCAGGGGGCCGCTGTTGGCTACACCTTC. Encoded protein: CASSFQGAAVGYTF.

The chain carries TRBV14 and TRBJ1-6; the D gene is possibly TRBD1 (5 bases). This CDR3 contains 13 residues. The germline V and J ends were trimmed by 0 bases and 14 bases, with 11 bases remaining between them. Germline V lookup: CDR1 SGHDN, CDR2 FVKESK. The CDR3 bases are TGTGCCAGCAGCCAAGAGTCAGGGTCGGCCCTCCACTTT. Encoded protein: CASSQESGSALHF.

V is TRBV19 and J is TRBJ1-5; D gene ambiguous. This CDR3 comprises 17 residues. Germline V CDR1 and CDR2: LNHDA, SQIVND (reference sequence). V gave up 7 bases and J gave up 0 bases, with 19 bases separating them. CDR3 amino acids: CASKNWADYLSNQPQHF. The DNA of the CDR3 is TGTGCCAGTAAGAACTGGGCGGACTATCTTAGCAATCAGCCCCAGCATTTT.

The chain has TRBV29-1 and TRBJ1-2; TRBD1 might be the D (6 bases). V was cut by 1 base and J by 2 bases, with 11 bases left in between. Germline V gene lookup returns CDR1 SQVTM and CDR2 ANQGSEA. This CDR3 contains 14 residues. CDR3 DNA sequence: TGCAGCGTTGAAGGCAGGGGAAGGAACTATGGCTACACCTTC. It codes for CSVEGRGRNYGYTF.